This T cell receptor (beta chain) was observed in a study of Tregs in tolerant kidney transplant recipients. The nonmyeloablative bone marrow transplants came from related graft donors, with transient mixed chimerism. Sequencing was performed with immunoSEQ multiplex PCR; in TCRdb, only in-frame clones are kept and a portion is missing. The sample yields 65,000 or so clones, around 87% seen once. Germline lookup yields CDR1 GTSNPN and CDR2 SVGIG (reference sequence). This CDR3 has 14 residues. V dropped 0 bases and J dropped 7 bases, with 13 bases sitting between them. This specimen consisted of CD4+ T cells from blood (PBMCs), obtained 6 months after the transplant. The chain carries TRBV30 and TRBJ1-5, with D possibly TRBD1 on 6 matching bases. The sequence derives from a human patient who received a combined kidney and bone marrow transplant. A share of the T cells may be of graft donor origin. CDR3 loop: CAWSVRGAGQPQHF. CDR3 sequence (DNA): TGTGCCTGGAGTGTACGGGGGGCAGGGCAGCCCCAGCATTTT.